These T cell receptor beta chains were read from a single sample in a study of PD-1 blockade in classical Hodgkin lymphoma. Sequencing was performed with immunoSEQ multiplex PCR; in TCRdb, only in-frame clones are kept and a portion is missing. Of about 21,000 clones in the sample, approximately 71% were seen once. The source was peripheral blood mononuclear cells (PBMCs), collected at baseline. The source is a human donor with classical Hodgkin lymphoma. Both conserved end residues are part of each CDR3. D genes are given only for firm matches. The listing skips clone size in some rows; elsewhere it reads once, few, many or a size class.

V: TRBV4-3; length: 15; D: -; size: few; J: TRBJ2-5; DNA: TGCGCCAGCAGCCAAGATAGGGCAAGACAAGAGACCCAGTACTTC; CDR3: CASSQDRARQETQYF
V: TRBV4-3; length: 14; D: TRBD1; size: -; J: TRBJ2-5; DNA: TGCGCCAGCAGCCGGAGTGGACAGGGGGAGACCCAGTACTTC; CDR3: CASSRSGQGETQYF
V: TRBV7-2; length: 11; D: -; size: -; J: TRBJ2-5; DNA: TGTGCCAGCAGCTTCCCAGAGACCCAGTACTTC; CDR3: CASSFPETQYF
V: TRBV6-6; length: 16; D: TRBD2; size: -; J: TRBJ2-1; DNA: TGTGCCAGCAGTTACCCGGGACTAGCGGGAAGGAATGAGCAGTTCTTC; CDR3: CASSYPGLAGRNEQFF
V: TRBV9; length: 13; D: -; size: few; J: TRBJ2-3; DNA: TGTGCCAGCAGCGTAGATCACACAGATACGCAGTATTTT; CDR3: CASSVDHTDTQYF
V: TRBV6-5; length: 15; D: -; size: -; J: TRBJ2-7; DNA: TGTGCCAGCAGTCCCTCCCGACCAGGTTCCTACGAGCAGTACTTC; CDR3: CASSPSRPGSYEQYF
V: TRBV6-1; length: 14; D: -; size: few; J: TRBJ1-1; DNA: TGTGCCAGCAGTGAAGGGACAGCCGGCACTGAAGCTTTCTTT; CDR3: CASSEGTAGTEAFF
V: TRBV9; length: 15; D: -; size: -; J: TRBJ2-7; DNA: TGTGCCAGCAGCGTCGGACAGTTGGCTGGGGCCGAGCAGTACTTC; CDR3: CASSVGQLAGAEQYF
V: TRBV11-3; length: 13; D: -; size: -; J: TRBJ1-6; DNA: TGTGCCAGCAGCTTATTGTCGAATTCACCCCTCCACTTT; CDR3: CASSLLSNSPLHF
V: TRBV7-2; length: 13; D: -; size: -; J: TRBJ2-7; DNA: TGTGCCAGCAGACCGGGACAACCTTGCGAGCAGTACTTC; CDR3: CASRPGQPCEQYF
V: TRBV11-2; length: 13; D: -; size: -; J: TRBJ1-5; DNA: TGTGCCAGCAGCTTAGAGGGTGATCAGCCCCAGCATTTT; CDR3: CASSLEGDQPQHF
V: TRBV4-3; length: 13; D: -; size: -; J: TRBJ2-7; DNA: TGCGCCAGCAGCCGGGCAGTGGCCTACGAGCAGTACTTC; CDR3: CASSRAVAYEQYF
V: TRBV19; length: 17; D: -; size: -; J: TRBJ1-3; DNA: TGTGCCAGTAGTACGATAGCAGGGGATGGTCCTGGAAACACCATATATTTT; CDR3: CASSTIAGDGPGNTIYF